The clone carrying this T cell receptor beta chain was observed many times. Its specificity is not known. Germline V gene sequence: CDR1 SGHRS, CDR2 YFSETQ. CDR3 length: 15 residues. Trimming removed 4 bases from V and 6 bases from J; junction bases left unmatched: 8. The source of the sample is a study of T-cell reconstitution after alpha-beta-depleted transplantation in children. The study, taken as a whole, reports: Where some patients showed high TCRbeta diversity at day 60, it came from recipient T cells and thymic progenitors that had survived. Reportedly, roughly two months post-transplant, alpha-beta T cells arose from several hundred expanded graft clones. When one year had passed after transplant, most T-cell counts and diversity came from newly produced T cells.

Preparation of the TCRbeta library used unique molecular identifiers. From the PCR reads, TCRdb called clonotypes with MiXCR, one entry per CDR3 protein. Of 250,000 to 300,000 distinct CDR3 sequences listed, roughly 10% were seen once; the top ten hold about 20%. The source is a male patient between 2 and 10 years old who had a stem cell transplant for chronic granulomatous disease, so the T cells may come from the graft donor. The material sequenced was peripheral blood, taken 180 days after TCRalphabeta/CD19-depleted stem cell transplant. V gene TRBV5-1 combines with J gene TRBJ2-7, with 12 bases matching TRBD1. The chain's CDR3 is CASSITGTGGPEQYF. CDR3 nucleotide sequence: TGCGCCAGCAGCATTACCGGGACAGGGGGCCCCGAGCAGTACTTC.